The present T cell receptor (beta chain) was sequenced within a study of response to subunit inactivated influenza vaccine. Study-level points and caveats: After each seasonal influenza vaccination, few new T cells are recruited, the authors suggested.

V dropped 4 bases and J dropped 7; count of bases not matched to a gene: 4. The CDR3 consists of 14 residues. CDR1 SGHKS and CDR2 YYEKEE come from the germline V gene (reference sequence). TCRdb re-analysed the RT-PCR reads in MiXCR, keeping a single row per CDR3 protein. The sample includes around 530,000 distinct CDR3 sequences, about 10% of them seen just once. This clonotype was counted many times. Its antigen is unidentified. This TCR derives from a man over 45 who received an inactivated influenza vaccine. The specimen was PBMCs from blood, collected on the day of vaccination. This rearrangement joins TRBV5-5 to TRBJ1-6; TRBD1 agrees at 8 bases. The CDR3 protein is CASSGDRKNSPLHF. The CDR3 nucleotides are TGTGCCAGCAGCGGGGACAGGAAAAATTCACCCCTCCACTTT.